The 27 T cell receptor beta chains reported below all come from one sample, sequenced in a study of blood T cell repertoires in COVID-19. Assay: immunoSEQ multiplex PCR; the TCRdb copy retains only in-frame clones and omits some. The table records approximately 350,000 clones, about 83% of them present only once. The sample taken for sequencing was peripheral blood. The receptor source for this set is a man aged 30-40 years with active or convalescent COVID-19.

In its sample, this clone was seen once. The chain links TRBV3-1 (or the pseudogene TRBV3-2) to TRBJ2-1; no firm D call. Looked up from germline, CDR1 is LGHDT and CDR2 is YNNKEL (reference sequence). The V end lost 2 bases, the J end lost 0 bases, and 8 bases lay between the germline ends. CDR3 size: 15 residues. The CDR3 sequence is CASSQRSSSYNEQFF. CDR3 in DNA: TGTGCCAGCAGCCAAAGGTCTAGCTCCTACAATGAGCAGTTCTTC.

V is TRBV19 and J is TRBJ1-1; perhaps TRBD1 as D (5 bases). The germline CDR1 and CDR2 sequences are LNHDA and SQIVND (reference sequence). CDR3 length equals 13 residues. V was cut by 5 bases and J by 4 bases, with 11 bases left in between. This CDR3 reads CASSLRGSTEAFF. The CDR3 region has the DNA TGTGCCAGTAGTCTAAGGGGAAGCACTGAAGCTTTCTTT.

The J gene is TRBJ1-5, the V gene TRBV7-8; maybe TRBD1 (5 bases). This CDR3 contains 16 residues. The germline gives CDR1 SGHVS, CDR2 FQNEAQ. V was cut by 7 bases and J by 5 bases, with 21 bases left in between. The CDR3 DNA reads TGTGCCAGCACCCGTTATAGGCAGGGTCGATATCAGCCCCAGCATTTT. It yields the protein CASTRYRQGRYQPQHF.

The chain links TRBV7-9 to TRBJ1-1, with 8 bases identical to TRBD1. This CDR3 region has 15 residues. With 5 bases clipped from V and 5 bases from J, the junction kept 10 bases outside the gene matches. From germline, CDR1 is SEHNR and CDR2 FQNEAQ (reference sequence). DNA of the CDR3: TGTGCCAGCAGCACCCCCAGGGGGCGAGGGACTGAAGCTTTCTTT. It translates to CASSTPRGRGTEAFF.

The gene calls are TRBV4-3 and TRBJ2-7, with D possibly being TRBD2 (5 bases). This CDR3 region has 14 residues. CDR1 LGHNA and CDR2 YSLEER come from the germline V gene. The V and J ends lost 3 bases and 2 bases respectively, with 11 bases between them. The CDR3: CASSQGVGTYEQYF. The CDR3 bases are TGCGCCAGCAGCCAGGGCGTCGGGACCTACGAGCAGTACTTC.

The chain couples TRBV3-1 (or the pseudogene TRBV3-2) to TRBJ2-3, with 8 bases lining up with TRBD2. After removal of 7 bases from V and 8 bases from J, the junction contained 5 bases not matched to a gene. Germline V gene data show CDR1 as LGHDT and CDR2 as YNNKEL (reference sequence). The CDR3 runs to 12 residues. The CDR3 DNA is TGTGCCAGCAACAATCGGGGGGGTACGCAGTATTTT. Its protein product is CASNNRGGTQYF.

This chain links TRBV11-3 with TRBJ2-1; 7 bases are a match to TRBD2. V shed 4 bases and J 6 bases; nucleotides not matched to a gene: 9. The CDR3 contains 15 residues. Germline assignment: CDR1 SGHNT and CDR2 YENEEA. In DNA form, the CDR3 reads TGTGCCAGCAGCTCAGTGGCGGGAGCGGTCAATGAGCAGTTCTTC. It codes for CASSSVAGAVNEQFF.

The chain employs TRBV5-1 and TRBJ2-1; maybe TRBD1 (6 bases). Per germline, CDR1 SGHRS and CDR2 YFSETQ. The CDR3 sequence is 15 residues long. Deletions cut 1 base from V and 8 bases from J, with 16 bases between. CDR3 sequence reads: CASSLWGQGVDEQFF. The DNA of the CDR3 is TGCGCCAGCAGCTTGTGGGGGCAGGGTGTGGATGAGCAGTTCTTC.

The CDR3 loop is CASSSTSGGQTDTQYF. CDR3 nucleotide sequence: TGTGCCAGCAGTTCAACTAGCGGGGGGCAAACAGATACGCAGTATTTT. The chain uses TRBV6-2 or TRBV6-3 and TRBJ2-3; TRBD2 matches at 12 bases. Germline assignment: CDR1 MNHEY and CDR2 SVGEGT. This CDR3 contains 16 residues. V gave up 4 bases and J gave up 3 bases; unmatched junction bases: 5.

The chain has TRBV11-2 and TRBJ2-1; no firm D call. Per germline, CDR1 SGHAT and CDR2 FQNNGV. The CDR3 is 16 amino acids. V lost 1 base and J 4 bases, leaving 14 bases between the germline ends. The CDR3 bases are TGTGCCAGCAGCTTAGTGGGCAGAGCCGTATACAATGAGCAGTTCTTC. Translation: CASSLVGRAVYNEQFF.

This chain links TRBV4-3 with TRBJ1-1; weak D call: TRBD1 (5 bases). The CDR3 covers 15 residues. Trimming shortened V by 0 bases and J by 4 bases, and 12 bases separated the two germline ends. CDR1 LGHNA and CDR2 YSLEER come from the germline V gene. The CDR3 loop reads CASSQEQRGVTEAFF. CDR3 nucleotide sequence: TGCGCCAGCAGCCAAGAACAGCGGGGGGTCACTGAAGCTTTCTTT.

The chain employs TRBV7-2 and TRBJ2-7; 8 nucleotides line up with TRBD1. CDR3 length: 14 residues. The V segment lost 2 bases and the J segment 6 bases; nucleotides outside the gene matches: 6. The germline V gene encodes CDR1 SGHTA and CDR2 FQGNSA. CDR3 sequence (DNA): TGTGCCAGCAGCTTATACGGACAGGGTGGCGAGCAGTACTTC. It specifies CASSLYGQGGEQYF.

The chain combines TRBV7-9 with TRBJ2-5; maybe TRBD1 (5 bases). Germline CDR1 and CDR2: SEHNR and FQNEAQ (reference sequence). The germline V and J ends were trimmed by 5 bases and 2 bases, with 9 bases remaining between them. The CDR3 consists of 13 residues. The chain's CDR3 is CASSLTVQETQYF. Written as DNA, the CDR3 is TGTGCCAGCAGCCTGACAGTACAAGAGACCCAGTACTTC.

J is TRBJ1-3 and V is TRBV28, with TRBD1 identical over 8 bases. The V gene end was trimmed by 5 bases and the J gene end by 2 bases; junction bases not matched to a gene: 5. This CDR3 contains 15 residues. Germline V gene sequence: CDR1 MDHEN, CDR2 SYDVKM. The CDR3 protein is CASSPRTGPGNTIYF. The CDR3 DNA reads TGTGCCAGCAGTCCCCGGACAGGGCCTGGAAACACCATATATTTT.

The J gene is TRBJ1-4, the V gene TRBV5-4; D gene unclear. Germline V gene data show CDR1 as SGHNT and CDR2 as YYREEE (reference sequence). Between the trimmed V and J ends, which lost 3 bases and 8 bases, there was a span of 14 bases. The CDR3 has 14 amino acids. CDR3 sequence reads: CASSSGGLGEKLFF. CDR3 sequence (DNA): TGTGCCAGCAGCTCCGGAGGCCTGGGGGAAAAACTGTTTTTT. The entire variable domain, with the rest obtained from reference TRBV5-4 and TRBJ1-4, is as follows: ETGVTQSPTHLIKTRGQQVTLRCSSQSGHNTVSWYQQALGQGPQFIFQYYREEENGRGNFPPRFSGLQFPNYSSELNVNALELDDSALYLCASSSGGLGEKLFFGSGTQLSVL.

The gene calls are TRBV5-1 and TRBJ2-5; TRBD2 aligns across 7 bases. V lost 3 bases and J lost 3; bases outside the gene matches: 17. Germline lookup yields CDR1 SGHRS and CDR2 YFSETQ. This CDR3 is 18 amino acids long. The CDR3 DNA is TGCGCCAGCAGCTCGTCCATAGGATTCCTAGCGGATGAAGAGACCCAGTACTTC. Translating gives CASSSSIGFLADEETQYF.

This clone was found once. V usage is TRBV6-2 or TRBV6-3 and J usage is TRBJ2-3; D possibly corresponds to TRBD2 (6 bases). V was clipped by 4 bases and J by 0 bases, with 14 bases between them. This CDR3 region has 16 residues. Germline V CDR1 and CDR2: MNHEY, SVGEGT. CDR3 in DNA: TGTGCCAGCAGTTTATGGCGGGGTATTAGCACAGATACGCAGTATTTT. Protein sequence: CASSLWRGISTDTQYF.

The chain couples TRBV6-5 to TRBJ2-2; 8 bases align to TRBD1. The CDR3 consists of 14 residues. The V segment lost 5 bases and the J segment 3 bases; nucleotides outside the gene matches: 2. Germline CDR1 and CDR2: MNHEY and SVGAGI. In DNA form, the CDR3 reads TGTGCCAGCAGTCAGGACAGGGACACCGGGGAGCTGTTTTTT. Translating gives CASSQDRDTGELFF.

This clone has only one observation. CDR3 DNA: TGTGCCAGCAGTTATGGTAGCGGGGGCCACAATGAGCAGTTCTTC. It yields the protein CASSYGSGGHNEQFF. The chain recombines TRBV6-5 with TRBJ2-1, with 9 bases matching TRBD2. The CDR3 has 15 amino acids. The junction had 5 bases not matched to a gene; V was cut back by 3 bases and J by 5 bases. The germline V gene has CDR1 MNHEY and CDR2 SVGAGI.

V and J are TRBV7-8 and TRBJ2-5; D remains ambiguous. The germline V gene has CDR1 SGHVS and CDR2 FQNEAQ. V gave up 2 bases and J gave up 1 base, with 8 bases separating them. The CDR3 has 14 amino acids. CDR3 sequence (DNA): TGTGCCAGCAGCTTATTTGGGCGCCAAGAGACCCAGTACTTC. Amino acids: CASSLFGRQETQYF.

The genes are TRBV7-2 and TRBJ2-7, with D perhaps matching TRBD2 (6 bases). Trimming removed 1 base from V and 4 bases from J, with 17 bases in between. CDR1 and CDR2 (germline): SGHTA, FQGNSA. CDR3 length equals 16 residues. This CDR3 reads CASSLDPSATQYEQYF. As DNA, the CDR3 is TGTGCCAGCAGCTTAGACCCTAGCGCGACGCAATACGAGCAGTACTTC.

The gene calls are TRBV19 and TRBJ1-5; 7 bases agree with TRBD1. The V segment lost 5 bases and the J segment 3 bases; nucleotides outside the gene matches: 7. The CDR3 extends over 15 amino acids. Germline-derived CDR1 and CDR2 are LNHDA and SQIVND (reference sequence). The CDR3, as DNA: TGTGCCAGTAGTCCGCCGACAGGGTCCAATCAGCCCCAGCATTTT. Encoded protein: CASSPPTGSNQPQHF.

The genes are TRBV9 and TRBJ1-3; no firm D call. Trimming removed 0 bases at V and 3 bases at J, with 10 bases between. Germline V gene lookup returns CDR1 SGDLS and CDR2 YYNGEE. The CDR3 runs to 15 residues. The CDR3, as DNA: TGTGCCAGCAGCGTAGAATCCGGGTTTGGAAACACCATATATTTT. Translation gives CASSVESGFGNTIYF.

This clone was counted ten times or more. The chain carries TRBV11-2 and TRBJ2-2; D is ambiguous. CDR1 is SGHAT and CDR2 is FQNNGV in the germline V gene. Trimming took 5 bases from V and 9 from J, leaving 10 bases between them. CDR3 size: 12 residues. CDR3 protein: CASSPTVRELFF. The DNA of the CDR3 is TGTGCCAGCAGCCCCACTGTAAGGGAGCTGTTTTTT.

The CDR3 loop reads CAWSFDRGAYEQYF. The CDR3 DNA follows: TGTGCCTGGAGTTTCGACAGGGGGGCCTACGAGCAGTACTTC. V is TRBV30 and J is TRBJ2-7; 9 positions match TRBD1. The CDR3 runs 14 residues. V lost 2 bases to trimming and J lost 2 bases; unmatched junction nucleotides: 4. Looked up from germline, CDR1 is GTSNPN and CDR2 is SVGIG (reference sequence).

This clone was seen a few times. J is TRBJ1-2 and V is TRBV28; D is perhaps TRBD1 (5 bases). CDR1 MDHEN and CDR2 SYDVKM come from the germline V gene. V was shortened by 3 bases and J by 6 bases, with 11 bases between the two germline ends. This CDR3 is built from 13 residues. For the CDR3, the DNA is TGTGCCAGCAGTTTCAGGGATCGCGATGGCTACACCTTC. It yields the protein CASSFRDRDGYTF.

V is TRBV19 and J is TRBJ1-2; the match to TRBD1 covers 9 bases. The CDR3 extends over 12 amino acids. Unmatched junction bases numbered 8, after V lost 10 bases and J lost 8 bases. Per germline, CDR1 LNHDA and CDR2 SQIVND (reference sequence). As DNA, the CDR3 is TGTGCCATAAGACAGGGGGTCGACGGCTACACCTTC. Its translation: CAIRQGVDGYTF.